Reported below is one T cell receptor (beta chain). What it recognizes is unknown. This sample was included in a study of cytomegalovirus exposure and HLA in healthy donors. Notes on the study in general: The investigators catalogued 164 TCR beta chains as cytomegalovirus-associated.

Repertoires were generated with immunoSEQ multiplex PCR, while TCRdb's copy carries only in-frame clones and drops some. The sample carries about 240,000 clones, 70% to 90% recorded once. Germline V gives CDR1 SGHNT, CDR2 YENEEA. V lost 4 bases and J lost 8; bases outside the gene matches: 4. CDR3 length: 13 residues. This chain uses TRBV11-3 with TRBJ2-1; 8 bases are a match to TRBD1. The receptor comes from a woman in her 30s in good health and CMV-seropositive. Input material: PBMCs. The CDR3 protein is CASSYGQGYEQFF. CDR3 coding DNA: TGTGCCAGCAGCTACGGACAGGGCTATGAGCAGTTCTTC.